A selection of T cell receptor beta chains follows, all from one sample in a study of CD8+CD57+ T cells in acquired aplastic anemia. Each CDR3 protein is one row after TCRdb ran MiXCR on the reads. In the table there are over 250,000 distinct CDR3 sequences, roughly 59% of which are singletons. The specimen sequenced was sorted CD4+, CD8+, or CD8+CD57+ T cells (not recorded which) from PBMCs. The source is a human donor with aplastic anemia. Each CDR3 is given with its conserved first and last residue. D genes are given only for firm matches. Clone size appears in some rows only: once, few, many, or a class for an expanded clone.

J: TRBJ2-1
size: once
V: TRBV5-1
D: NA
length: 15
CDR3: CASSLTTREGREQFF
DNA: TGCGCCAGCAGCTTAACGACTAGAGAGGGGCGGGAGCAGTTCTTC

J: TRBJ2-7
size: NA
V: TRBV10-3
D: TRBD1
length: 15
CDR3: CAITLTGMGSYEQYF
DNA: TGTGCCATCACCCTGACAGGGATGGGCTCCTACGAGCAGTACTTC

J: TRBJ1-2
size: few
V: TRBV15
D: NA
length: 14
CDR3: CATSRDPGAYGYTF
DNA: TGTGCCACCAGCAGAGACCCCGGGGCATATGGCTACACCTTC

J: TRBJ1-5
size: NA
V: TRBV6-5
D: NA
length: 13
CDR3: CASSYSNGQPQHF
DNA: TGTGCCAGCAGTTACTCGAACGGTCAGCCCCAGCATTTT

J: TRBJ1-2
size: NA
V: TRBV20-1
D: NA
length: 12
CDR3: CSARDRAYGYTF
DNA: TGCAGTGCTAGAGACAGGGCTTATGGCTACACCTTC

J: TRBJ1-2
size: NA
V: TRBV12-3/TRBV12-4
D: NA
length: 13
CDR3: CASGLAARLGYTF
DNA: TGTGCTAGTGGTTTAGCGGCAAGACTTGGCTACACCTTC

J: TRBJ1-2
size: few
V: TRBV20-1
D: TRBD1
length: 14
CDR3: CSASERDRIYGYTF
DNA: TGCAGTGCTAGCGAGCGGGACAGAATCTATGGCTACACCTTC

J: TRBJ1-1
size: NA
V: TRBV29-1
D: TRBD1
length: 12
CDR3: CSGQGPNTEAFF
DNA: TGCAGCGGACAGGGGCCAAACACTGAAGCTTTCTTT

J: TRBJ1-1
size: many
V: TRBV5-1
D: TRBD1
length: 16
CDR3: CASSAGTGGRYTEAFF
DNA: TGCGCCAGCAGCGCCGGGACAGGCGGGAGGTACACTGAAGCTTTCTTT

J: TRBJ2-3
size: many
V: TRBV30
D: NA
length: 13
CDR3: CAWKIPGSDTQYF
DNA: TGTGCCTGGAAGATCCCGGGGTCAGATACGCAGTATTTT

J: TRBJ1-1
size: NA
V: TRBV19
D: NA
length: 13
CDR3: CASAYETGRQAFF
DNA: TGTGCCAGTGCGTACGAAACGGGACGTCAAGCTTTCTTT

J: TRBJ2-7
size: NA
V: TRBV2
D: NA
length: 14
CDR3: CASRSGHSPYEQYF
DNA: TGTGCCAGCAGAAGTGGTCATTCCCCCTACGAGCAGTACTTC

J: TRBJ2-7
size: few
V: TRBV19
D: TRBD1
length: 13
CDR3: CASSITGAYEQYF
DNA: TGTGCCAGTAGTATCACAGGGGCCTACGAGCAGTACTTC

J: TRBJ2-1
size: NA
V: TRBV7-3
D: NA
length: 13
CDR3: CASSTGIYNEQFF
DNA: TGTGCCAGCAGCACCGGAATCTACAATGAGCAGTTCTTC

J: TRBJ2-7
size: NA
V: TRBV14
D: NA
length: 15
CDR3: CASSPRTGGIGEQYF
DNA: TGTGCCAGCAGCCCGAGGACGGGCGGGATCGGCGAGCAGTACTTC

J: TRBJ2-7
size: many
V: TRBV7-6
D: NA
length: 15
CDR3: CASSLDAGPVYEQYF
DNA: TGTGCCAGCAGCTTAGACGCGGGGCCGGTCTACGAGCAGTACTTC

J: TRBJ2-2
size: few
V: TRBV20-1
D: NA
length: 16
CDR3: CSARDEAHGDTGELFF
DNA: TGCAGTGCTAGAGATGAGGCCCACGGGGACACCGGGGAGCTGTTTTTT

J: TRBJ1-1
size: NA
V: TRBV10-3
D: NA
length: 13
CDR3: CAISEQVNTEAFF
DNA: TGTGCCATCAGTGAGCAAGTGAACACTGAAGCTTTCTTT

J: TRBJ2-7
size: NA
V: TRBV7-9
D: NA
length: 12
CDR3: CASSFIGDEQYF
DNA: TGTGCCAGCAGCTTCATAGGGGACGAGCAGTACTTC

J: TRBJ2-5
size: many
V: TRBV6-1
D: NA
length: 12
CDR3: CASHTGRETQYF
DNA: TGTGCCAGCCATACAGGGAGGGAGACCCAGTACTTC

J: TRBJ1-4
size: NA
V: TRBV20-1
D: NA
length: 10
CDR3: CSASSEKLFF
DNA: TGCAGTGCTAGTAGTGAAAAACTGTTTTTT